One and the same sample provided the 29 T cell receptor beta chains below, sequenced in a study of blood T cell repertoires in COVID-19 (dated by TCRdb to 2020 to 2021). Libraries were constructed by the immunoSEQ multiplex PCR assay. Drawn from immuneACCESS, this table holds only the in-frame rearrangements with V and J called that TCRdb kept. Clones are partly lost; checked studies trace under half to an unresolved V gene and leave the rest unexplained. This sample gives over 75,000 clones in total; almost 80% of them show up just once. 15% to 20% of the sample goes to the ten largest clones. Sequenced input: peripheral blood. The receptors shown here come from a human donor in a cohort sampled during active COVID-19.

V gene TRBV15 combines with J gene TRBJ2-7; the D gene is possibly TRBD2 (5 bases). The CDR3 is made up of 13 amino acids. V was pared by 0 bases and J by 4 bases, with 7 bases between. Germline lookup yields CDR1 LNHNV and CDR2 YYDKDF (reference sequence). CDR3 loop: CATSRDEGYEQYF. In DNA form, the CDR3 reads TGTGCCACCAGCAGAGACGAGGGATACGAGCAGTACTTC.

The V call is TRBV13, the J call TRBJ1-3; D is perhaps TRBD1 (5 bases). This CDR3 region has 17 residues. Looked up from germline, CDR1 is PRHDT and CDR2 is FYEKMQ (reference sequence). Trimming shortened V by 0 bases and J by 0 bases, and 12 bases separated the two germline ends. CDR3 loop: CASSLGIGTNSGNTIYF. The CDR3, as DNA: TGTGCCAGCAGCTTAGGTATAGGGACTAACTCTGGAAACACCATATATTTT.

The CDR3 loop is CASSPGMNTEAFF. The CDR3 DNA follows: TGCGCCAGCTCGCCGGGTATGAACACTGAAGCTTTCTTT. The chain couples TRBV4-1 to TRBJ1-1; D remains ambiguous. Trimming took off 8 bases at V and 0 bases at J, with 10 bases between the two ends. The CDR3 has 13 amino acids. Germline-derived CDR1 and CDR2 are MGHRA and YSYEKL.

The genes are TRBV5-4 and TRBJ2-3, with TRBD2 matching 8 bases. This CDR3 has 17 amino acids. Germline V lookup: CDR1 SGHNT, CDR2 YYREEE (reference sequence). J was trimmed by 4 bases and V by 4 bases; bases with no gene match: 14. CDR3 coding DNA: TGTGCCAGCAGCCGTCCCTTAGCGGGACGGGGGGCAGATACGCAGTATTTT. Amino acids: CASSRPLAGRGADTQYF.

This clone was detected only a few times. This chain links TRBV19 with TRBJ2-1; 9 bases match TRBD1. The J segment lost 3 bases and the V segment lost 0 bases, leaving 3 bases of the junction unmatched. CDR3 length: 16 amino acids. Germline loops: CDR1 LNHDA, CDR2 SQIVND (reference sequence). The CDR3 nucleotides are TGTGCCAGTAGTATAGACGGGACAGGGAGCTACAATGAGCAGTTCTTC. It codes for CASSIDGTGSYNEQFF. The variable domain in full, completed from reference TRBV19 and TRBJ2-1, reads DGGITQSPKYLFRKEGQNVTLSCEQNLNHDAMYWYRQDPGQGLRLIYYSQIVNDFQKGDIAEGYSVSREKKESFPLTVTSAQKNPTAFYLCASSIDGTGSYNEQFFGPGTRLTVL.

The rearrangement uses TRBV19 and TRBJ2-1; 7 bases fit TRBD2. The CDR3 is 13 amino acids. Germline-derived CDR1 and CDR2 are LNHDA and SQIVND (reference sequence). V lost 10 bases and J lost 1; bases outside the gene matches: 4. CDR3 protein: CATSSGSYNEQFF. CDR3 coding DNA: TGTGCCACCTCTAGCGGATCCTACAATGAGCAGTTCTTC.

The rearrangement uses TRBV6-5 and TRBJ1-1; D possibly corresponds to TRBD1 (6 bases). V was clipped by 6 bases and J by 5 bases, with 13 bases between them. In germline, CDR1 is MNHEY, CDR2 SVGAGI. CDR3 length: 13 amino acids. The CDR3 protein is CASRLQGRTEAFF. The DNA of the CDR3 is TGTGCCAGCAGGTTACAGGGACGAACTGAAGCTTTCTTT.

The DNA of the CDR3 is TGTGCCAGAGAGGACAGGGGGCCTCCAACCTACGAGCAGTACTTC. Translating it yields CAREDRGPPTYEQYF. The gene calls are TRBV6-5 and TRBJ2-7; TRBD1 agrees at 11 bases. Germline V CDR1 and CDR2: MNHEY, SVGAGI. The V and J ends lost 9 bases and 2 bases, in that order; junction bases with no gene match: 9. CDR3 length equals 15 residues.

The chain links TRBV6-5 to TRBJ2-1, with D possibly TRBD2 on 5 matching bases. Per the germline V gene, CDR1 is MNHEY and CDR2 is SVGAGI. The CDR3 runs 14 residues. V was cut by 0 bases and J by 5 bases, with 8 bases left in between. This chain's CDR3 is CASSYSPGNNEQFF. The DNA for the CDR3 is TGTGCCAGCAGTTACTCCCCGGGGAACAATGAGCAGTTCTTC.

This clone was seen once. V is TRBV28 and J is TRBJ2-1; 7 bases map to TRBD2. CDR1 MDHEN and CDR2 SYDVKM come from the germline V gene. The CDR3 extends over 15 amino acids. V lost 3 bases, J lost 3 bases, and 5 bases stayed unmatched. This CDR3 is CASSLSSGLYNEQFF. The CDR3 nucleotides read TGTGCCAGCAGTTTGTCTAGCGGACTCTACAATGAGCAGTTCTTC.

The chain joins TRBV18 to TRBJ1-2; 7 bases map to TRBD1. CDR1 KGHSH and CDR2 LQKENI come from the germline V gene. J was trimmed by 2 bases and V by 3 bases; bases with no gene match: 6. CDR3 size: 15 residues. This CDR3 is CASSPSTGINYGYTF. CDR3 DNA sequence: TGTGCCAGCTCACCTTCGACAGGGATCAACTATGGCTACACCTTC.

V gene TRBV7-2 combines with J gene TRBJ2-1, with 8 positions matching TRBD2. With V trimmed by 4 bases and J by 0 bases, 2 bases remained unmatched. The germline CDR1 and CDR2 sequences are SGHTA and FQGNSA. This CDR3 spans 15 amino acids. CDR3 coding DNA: TGTGCCAGCAGCTCGGGGGGGAGCTCCTACAATGAGCAGTTCTTC. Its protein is CASSSGGSSYNEQFF.

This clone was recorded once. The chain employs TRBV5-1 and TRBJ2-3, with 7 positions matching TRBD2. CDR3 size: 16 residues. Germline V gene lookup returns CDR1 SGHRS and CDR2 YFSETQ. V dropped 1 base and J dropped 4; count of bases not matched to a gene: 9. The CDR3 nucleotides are TGCGCCAGCAGCTTGAACTTGCGGGAGTCAGCAGATACGCAGTATTTT. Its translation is CASSLNLRESADTQYF.

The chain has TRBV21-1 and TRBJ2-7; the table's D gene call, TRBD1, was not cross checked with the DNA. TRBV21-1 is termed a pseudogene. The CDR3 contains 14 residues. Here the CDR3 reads CANPNRTGSDEQYF. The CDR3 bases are TGTGCCAACCCAAACAGGACAGGGTCGGACGAGCAGTACTTC.

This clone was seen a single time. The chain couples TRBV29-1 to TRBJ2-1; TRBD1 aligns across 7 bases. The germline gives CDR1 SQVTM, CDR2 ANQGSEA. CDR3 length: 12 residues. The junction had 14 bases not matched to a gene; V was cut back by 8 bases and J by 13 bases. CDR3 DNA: TGCAGCTTTTTGTTTCTGACAGGGTTCCAGTTCTTC. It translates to CSFLFLTGFQFF.

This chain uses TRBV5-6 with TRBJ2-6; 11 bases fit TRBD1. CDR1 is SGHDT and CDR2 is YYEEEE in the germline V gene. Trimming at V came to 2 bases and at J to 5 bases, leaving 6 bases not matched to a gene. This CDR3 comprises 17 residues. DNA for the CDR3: TGTGCCAGCAGCTTTCGGACAGGGGGCGGTAGGGCCAACGTCCTGACTTTC. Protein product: CASSFRTGGGRANVLTF. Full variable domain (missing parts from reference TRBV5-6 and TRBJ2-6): DAGVTQSPTHLIKTRGQQVTLRCSPKSGHDTVSWYQQALGQGPQFIFQYYEEEERQRGNFPDRFSGHQFPNYSSELNVNALLLGDSALYLCASSFRTGGGRANVLTFGAGSRLTVL.

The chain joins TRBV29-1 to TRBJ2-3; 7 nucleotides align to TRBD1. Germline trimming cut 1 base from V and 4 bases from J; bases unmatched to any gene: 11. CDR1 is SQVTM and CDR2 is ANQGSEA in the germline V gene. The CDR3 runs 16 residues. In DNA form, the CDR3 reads TGCAGCGTTGAAGGTCGACAGGGTTTTAAGGCAGATACGCAGTATTTT. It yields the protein CSVEGRQGFKADTQYF.

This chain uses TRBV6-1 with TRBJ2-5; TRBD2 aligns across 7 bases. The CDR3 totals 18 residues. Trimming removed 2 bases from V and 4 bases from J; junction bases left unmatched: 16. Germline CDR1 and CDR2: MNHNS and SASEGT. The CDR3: CASSESIRGLAVGETQYF. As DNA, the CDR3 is TGTGCCAGCAGTGAATCGATAAGAGGGCTAGCGGTGGGAGAGACCCAGTACTTC.

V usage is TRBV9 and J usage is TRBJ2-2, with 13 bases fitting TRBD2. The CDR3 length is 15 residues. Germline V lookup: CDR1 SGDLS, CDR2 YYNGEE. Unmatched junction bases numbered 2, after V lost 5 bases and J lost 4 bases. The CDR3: CASSRTSGGTGELFF. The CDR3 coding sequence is TGTGCCAGCAGTCGGACTAGCGGGGGCACCGGGGAGCTGTTTTTT.

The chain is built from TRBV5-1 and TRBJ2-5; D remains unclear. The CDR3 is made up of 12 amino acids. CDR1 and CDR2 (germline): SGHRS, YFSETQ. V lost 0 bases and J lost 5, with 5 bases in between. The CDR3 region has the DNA TGCGCCAGCAGCTTGGGGGCGGAGACCCAGTACTTC. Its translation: CASSLGAETQYF.

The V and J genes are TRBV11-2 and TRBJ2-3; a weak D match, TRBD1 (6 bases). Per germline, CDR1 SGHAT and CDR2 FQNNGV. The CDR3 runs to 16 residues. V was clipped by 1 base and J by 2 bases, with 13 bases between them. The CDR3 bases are TGTGCCAGCAGCTTAGTTGGGGGCTCATCCACAGATACGCAGTATTTT. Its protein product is CASSLVGGSSTDTQYF.

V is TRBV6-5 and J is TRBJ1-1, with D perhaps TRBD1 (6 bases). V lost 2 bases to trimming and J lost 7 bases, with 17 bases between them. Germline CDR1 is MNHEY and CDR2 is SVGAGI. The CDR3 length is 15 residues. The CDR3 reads CASSYPGQQGNEAFF. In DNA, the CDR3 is TGTGCCAGCAGTTACCCTGGACAGCAAGGGAATGAAGCTTTCTTT.

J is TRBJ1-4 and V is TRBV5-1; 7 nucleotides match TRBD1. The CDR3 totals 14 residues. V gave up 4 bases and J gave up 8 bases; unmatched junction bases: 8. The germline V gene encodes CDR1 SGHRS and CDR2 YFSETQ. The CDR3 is CASSPQGEKEKLFF. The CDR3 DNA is TGCGCCAGCAGCCCCCAGGGGGAGAAAGAAAAACTGTTTTTT.

The CDR3 sequence: CASGPGTGNYNEQFF. The DNA for the CDR3 is TGTGCTAGTGGTCCCGGGACAGGGAATTACAATGAGCAGTTCTTC. V gene TRBV12-5 combines with J gene TRBJ2-1, with 9 bases identical to TRBD1. The CDR3 totals 15 residues. Unmatched junction bases numbered 6, after V lost 5 bases and J lost 4 bases. CDR1 LGHNT and CDR2 FRNRAP come from the germline V gene.

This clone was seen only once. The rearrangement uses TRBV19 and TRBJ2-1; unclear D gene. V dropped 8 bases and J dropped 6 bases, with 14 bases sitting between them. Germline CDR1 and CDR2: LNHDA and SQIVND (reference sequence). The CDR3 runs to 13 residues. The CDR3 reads CASSPNLSNEQFF. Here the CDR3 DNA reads TGTGCCAGTTCCCCGAATCTAAGCAATGAGCAGTTCTTC.

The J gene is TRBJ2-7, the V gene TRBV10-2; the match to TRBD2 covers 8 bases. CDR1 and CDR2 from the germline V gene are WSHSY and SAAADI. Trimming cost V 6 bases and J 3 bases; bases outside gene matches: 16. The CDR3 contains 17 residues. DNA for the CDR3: TGCGCCAGCAGAAGCGGGGGTGAACAAATCCCCTTCTACGAGCAGTACTTC. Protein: CASRSGGEQIPFYEQYF.

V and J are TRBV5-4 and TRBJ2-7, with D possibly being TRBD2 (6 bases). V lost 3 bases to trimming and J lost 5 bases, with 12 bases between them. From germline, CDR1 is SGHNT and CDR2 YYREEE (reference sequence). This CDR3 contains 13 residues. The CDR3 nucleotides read TGTGCCAGCAGCTGGGTGGGGGGAGACGAGCAGTACTTC. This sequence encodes CASSWVGGDEQYF.

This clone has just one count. CDR3 DNA: TGTGCCCGCCTCGGGACTAGCGGGAGGGCGTTTACAGATACGCAGTATTTT. This translates into CARLGTSGRAFTDTQYF. The V call is TRBV2, the J call TRBJ2-3; 16 bases line up with TRBD2. Trimming removed 11 bases from V and 3 bases from J; junction bases left unmatched: 11. This CDR3 region has 17 residues. Germline V gene data show CDR1 as SNHLY and CDR2 as FYNNEI.

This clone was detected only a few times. CDR3 protein: CASSPPVGEYTEAFF. DNA of the CDR3: TGTGCCAGCTCACCTCCCGTCGGGGAATACACTGAAGCTTTCTTT. The V call is TRBV18, the J call TRBJ1-1; no definite D call. The germline V gene has CDR1 KGHSH and CDR2 LQKENI. Trimming took off 3 bases at V and 3 bases at J, with 14 bases between the two ends. The CDR3 consists of 15 residues.